The T cell receptor (beta chain) under discussion was sequenced for a study of cytomegalovirus exposure and HLA in healthy donors (dated by TCRdb to the late 2010s). Turning to the overall study: According to an earlier analysis of 587 of the donors, 150 million to 200 million T cells yielded 95 million to 140 million unique TCR beta sequences and around 300 Gb of sequence data. An early release covering approximately 600 HLA-typed donors comprised approximately 300 gigabases of sequencing data and around 80 million unique TCR sequences. Of the 350 to 400 genotyped donors, approximately 83% fell in the genetic ancestry cluster associated with self-reported Caucasian donors. The aim of the study was to test whether cataloging public T cell receptors could identify signatures of past pathogen exposure. The study used immunosequencing to profile the T cell repertoires of more than 650 subjects and linked those repertoires to cytomegalovirus serostatus. Along with the 666-subject first cohort, a separate validation cohort of more than 90 different subjects was used. To predict cytomegalovirus infection status, the study combined high-throughput TCR immunosequencing, statistical association of individual TCRs with disease status, and machine learning. In a later analysis, previously published TCR beta repertoires from several hundred donors were re-analyzed and high-resolution HLA genotyping was added so that TCR occurrence patterns could be studied. Rather than drawing on any new phenotypic data, the later analysis identified candidate immune exposures from TCR beta sequences and the way those sequences occurred across donors. An earlier analysis of around 580 of the donors used high-throughput TCR beta sequencing to judge whether each TCR beta V gene segment behaved as functional or pseudogenic. Alongside the repertoire data, information on donor age, sex, ethnicity and CMV serostatus was compiled. A later genetic analysis used genome-wide SNP genotypes for about three fifths of the 666 donors, treating that subset as a discovery cohort. All discovery cohort repertoires had been generated using a single sequencing platform. Class I and class II HLA loci were covered by the typing at four-digit resolution. The number of typed donors differed by locus: roughly 620-630 for A, B, C, DRB1 and DQB1; 500 to 550 for DQA1; some 610 for DPA1; and about 450 for DPB1. About 5 DR-DQ haplotypes were handled as single units for association and clustering, since linkage in the cohort was strong. On average, roughly 200,000 unique TCR beta nucleotide sequences were sequenced per donor among 398 genotyped donors of the cohort, with about 19% of those sequences being non-productive. Points the paper makes about the study in general: In a later analysis, HLA-associated TCR beta chains showed more clonal expansion and lower generation probabilities than non-associated chains that were equally common. In an earlier analysis of under 600 of the donors, most TCR beta V segments were observed in productive rearrangements about 87% or about 30% of the time, broadly matching IMGT annotations. At a false discovery rate of 0.05, a later analysis linked under 20,000 TCR beta sequences to specific HLA alleles. Because HLA typing was missing for some donors at each locus, association tests included only the typed subset. While some public TCRs were present in many individuals, most TCR sequences turned up only very rarely across donors. A further reported finding was that TCR beta sequences accurately predicted the HLA-A and HLA-B alleles for most subjects in the first cohort. V-gene and J-gene trimming of TCR beta chains was associated with a missense DCLRE1C variant in a later genetic analysis, and the association was replicated in an independent cohort. Compared with the roughly 700-donor mean, donors in an Asian-associated ancestry cluster had fewer N-insertions in productive TCRs, according to a later genetic analysis. Correlated functional status among segregating V segments might reflect linkage disequilibrium, but an unknown experimental factor could not be ruled out. Immune exposure information for the cohort was limited to CMV serostatus. Most CMV-associated TCR beta chains appeared to be HLA-restricted in a later analysis, and the HLA associations seemed to be driven largely by CMV exposure. The cohort was sequenced for TCR beta chains only, and without alpha or paired-chain data the features that could be detected were limited. The 87-base-pair reads could not distinguish some IMGT-functional V segments, including TRBV6-2 and TRBV6-3, so those segments were excluded. The authors suggested that the approach could potentially be generalized to other disease states and immunological phenotypes. A later analysis found that TCR association rates varied across HLA loci, with DRB1 alleles showing the most associated TCRs and HLA-C alleles the fewest. A later analysis reported that several top co-occurrence clusters appeared linked to parvovirus B19, influenza, CMV and Epstein-Barr virus. The sequencing pipeline was judged likely to have produced a cluster of highly shared sequence variants as a technical artifact. The study listed 164 TCR beta chains as associated with cytomegalovirus. When HLA alleles, especially DR and DQ, strongly co-occurred, TCR associations were difficult to assign to individual alleles. Because counts were too low, around 17 rarely observed V segments, including chromosome 9 orphons, were left out of the earlier analysis of roughly 600 of the donors. Cytomegalovirus status was reported to be diagnosed by the classifier with high specificity and sensitivity in both the original and validation cohorts. A few of the identified cytomegalovirus-associated TCR beta chains were confirmed in vitro to be specific for cytomegalovirus antigens. Sequencing depth was assumed to be roughly uniform across donors in the presence/absence analyses, though that assumption may not hold.

The cohort was made up of roughly 670 healthy bone marrow donors. All cohort members were sampled while nominally healthy, although unrecorded immune exposures were likely present. The donor was CMV seropositive and was included in the group of approximately 310 seropositive cohort members. A peripheral blood sample was collected from each donor, and TCR beta sequencing was performed on peripheral blood mononuclear cells. The Qiagen DNeasy Blood Extraction Kit was used to extract genomic DNA from the blood cell samples. Receptor amplification or capture employed the immunoSEQ multiplex PCR assay. The multiplex PCR relied on a mix of 60 forward primers for TCR Vbeta segments and 13 reverse primers for TCR Jbeta segments. A multiplex PCR assay on genomic DNA amplified the CDR3 region of rearranged TCR beta genes. Amplified TCR beta libraries were sequenced as 87-base-pair reads on the Illumina HiSeq System. In the source study's methods: Across the roughly 600 repertoires, a later analysis counted 80 million or so unique TCR beta chains, roughly 11 million of which were shared by at least two donors. To remove PCR and sequencing errors, raw reads were error-corrected and collapsed into unique sequences using a nearest-neighbor algorithm that merged closely related sequences. CDR3 sequences were aligned to IMGT reference sequences to assign V, D and J gene segments. Each retained sequence needed at least a six-nucleotide match to both a V gene segment and a J gene segment. A rearrangement was called productive if the CDR3 had no stop codons and remained in frame with V and J, and every other rearrangement was called non-productive. CDR3 was defined by IMGT convention, running from the second conserved V-encoded cysteine to the conserved J-encoded phenylalanine. In an earlier analysis of around 540 of the donors, sequences lacking an unambiguous match to a single V gene segment were excluded. In an earlier analysis of some 590 of the donors, a V segment was called functional when productive rearrangements were above 56.7%, and segregating when the standard deviation between donors exceeded 5%. A statistical classification framework was built for diagnosing cytomegalovirus status from the catalog of TCR beta chain sequences. In a later analysis, V and J genes were assigned by comparing TCR nucleotide sequences against IMGT/GENE-DB human TR gene sequences. Using the TCRdist pipeline, a later analysis assigned CDR3 sequences along with most-parsimonious VDJ recombination scenarios. In a later analysis, each TCR beta chain was defined by its CDR3 amino acid sequence together with its V-gene family, and reads without a unique V-gene family were excluded. A later analysis removed roughly 590 highly shared, low-generation-probability nucleotide sequences to deal with suspected cross-contamination and a sequencing artifact. In a later analysis, a clonal expansion index was calculated for each public chain from normalized within-repertoire ranks of inferred template counts. In a later analysis, generation probabilities were computed using a VDJ recombination model fitted to out-of-frame rearrangements, and the results were checked against IGoR. A later analysis scored TCR-TCR, TCR-HLA and TCR-CMV co-occurrence with hypergeometric tests, applying a repertoire-size bias correction to TCR pairs. To estimate false discovery rates, a later analysis permuted the HLA or CMV assignments 20 times. In a later analysis, co-occurring TCRs were grouped using DBSCAN, with TCRdist sequence similarity added in when clustering inside HLA-allele-positive subsets. Repertoires with fewer than 30,000 or more than 120,000 public chains, plus five repertoires with anomalous nucleotide sharing, were excluded from co-occurrence clustering. The table was pulled from immuneACCESS by TCRdb, which kept in-frame rearrangements only. Such tables lose some clones; where checked, under half of the loss comes from unresolved V genes, and the rest has no known cause. The DNA gave D and trimming, while V, J and clone size come from that table. This sample is represented by about 90,000 clones; 65% to 80% of them were singletons. The top ten hold roughly 15% of the sample.

CDR1 and CDR2 were assigned from the germline V gene (reference sequence) as SGHAT and FQDESV. The CDR3, cysteine through phenylalanine, is 15 amino acids long. Left in the record is the CDR3 DNA by itself, 45 bases read in frame from the first base. Clipping removes 1 base from V and 4 bases from J, with 2 as the unmatched junction base count. Concerning this clone: This receptor's antigen is unknown. Base-call qualities are not available, and no considerably larger clone is one nucleotide away.

The sequence is built from TRBV11-1 and TRBJ2-2, with 8 junctional bases fitting TRBD2. The sequenced sample consisted of PBMCs. This TCR derives from a woman between 18 and 30 years old in good health and CMV-seropositive. The DNA sequence is TGTGCCAGCAGCTTAGGCGGGAGGTCCACCGGGGAGCTGTTTTTT. The encoded protein is CASSLGGRSTGELFF. The entire variable domain, with the stretches around the CDR3 drawn from the reference TRBV11-1 and TRBJ2-2 proteins, is EAEVAQSPRYKITEKSQAVAFWCDPISGHATLYWYRQILGQGPELLVQFQDESVVDDSQLPKDRFSAERLKGVDSTLKIQPAELGDSAMYLCASSLGGRSTGELFFGEGSRLTVL.